This TCR beta chain was retrieved from a study of OX40 agonist ivuxolimab in advanced cancers. Some clones are missing from TCRdb's copy, which holds only in-frame ones; the method was immunoSEQ multiplex PCR. The sample records over 45,000 clones, around 89% being singletons. Germline V lookup: CDR1 MNHNY, CDR2 SVGAGI (reference sequence). The length of the CDR3 is 10 residues. Trimming took 6 bases from V and 8 from J, leaving 7 bases between them. The table lists this clone with a count of one. J is TRBJ1-1 and V is TRBV6-6; D may be TRBD1 (6 bases). The source material was CD4+ or CD8+ T cells sorted from blood, sampled in a trial of the OX40 agonist ivuxolimab. This TCR was recovered from an adult with an advanced solid tumor such as melanoma, head and neck, liver or kidney cancer. The CDR3 sequence: CASRRGEAFF. CDR3 DNA: TGTGCCAGCAGGAGGGGGGAAGCTTTCTTT.